The sequence of this T cell receptor beta chain was determined in a study of OX40 agonist ivuxolimab in advanced cancers. TCRdb's table, derived via immunoSEQ multiplex PCR, lists solely in-frame clones and lacks some. Of some 46,000 clones detected, approximately 88% appear once; the ten largest clones hold around 11%. Sequenced material: CD4+ or CD8+ T cells sorted from blood, taken in a trial of the OX40 agonist ivuxolimab. The receptor comes from an adult with an advanced solid tumor such as melanoma, head and neck, liver or kidney cancer.

CDR3: CASSPHDGTYEQYF. CDR3 in DNA: TGTGCCAGCAGCCCACACGACGGTACCTACGAGCAGTACTTC. This chain connects TRBV7-9 to TRBJ2-7, with D hard to call. The CDR3 is 14 amino acids. Germline assignment: CDR1 SEHNR and CDR2 FQNEAQ (reference sequence). Trimming left V 5 bases short and J 2 bases short, with 13 bases between.